This T cell receptor beta chain was identified in a study of blood T cell repertoires in COVID-19. At the level of the study: Donors in the United States, Italy and Spain gave samples during acute or convalescent COVID-19. T cells, B-cell-depleted T cells, or PBMCs provided the cDNA or gDNA that served as material.

V shed 6 bases and J shed 0 bases, with 12 bases lying between them. This CDR3 has 15 amino acids. Germline loops: CDR1 SNHLY, CDR2 FYNNEI. Per the study methods: Estimation of nucleated cell counts relied on the amplification of reference gene primers. Generated by immunoSEQ multiplex PCR, the TCRdb table keeps only in-frame clones and is missing some. V, J and clone size reflect that table, while D and trimming were determined from the DNA. This table holds under 200,000 clones, 70% to 90% found once. The specimen was peripheral blood. The receptor's source is a man between 60 and 70 years old with active or convalescent COVID-19. The rearrangement links TRBV2 to TRBJ1-5; D is perhaps TRBD1 (5 bases). The CDR3 sequence: CASRDYRRSNQPQHF. The CDR3 coding sequence is TGTGCCAGCAGGGACTACAGGCGTAGCAATCAGCCCCAGCATTTT.